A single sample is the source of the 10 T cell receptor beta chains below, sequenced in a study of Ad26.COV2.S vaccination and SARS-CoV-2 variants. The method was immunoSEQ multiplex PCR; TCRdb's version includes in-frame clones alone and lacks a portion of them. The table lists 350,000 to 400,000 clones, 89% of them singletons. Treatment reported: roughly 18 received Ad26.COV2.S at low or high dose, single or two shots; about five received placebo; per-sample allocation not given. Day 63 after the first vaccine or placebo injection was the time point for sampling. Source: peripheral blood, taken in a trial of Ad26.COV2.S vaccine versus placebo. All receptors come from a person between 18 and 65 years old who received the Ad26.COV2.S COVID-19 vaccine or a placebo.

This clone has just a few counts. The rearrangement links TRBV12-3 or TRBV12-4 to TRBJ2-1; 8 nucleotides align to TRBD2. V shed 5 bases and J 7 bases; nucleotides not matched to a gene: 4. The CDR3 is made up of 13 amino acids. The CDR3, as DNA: TGTGCCAGCAGTACCGGGACTAGTAATGAGCAGTTCTTC. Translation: CASSTGTSNEQFF.

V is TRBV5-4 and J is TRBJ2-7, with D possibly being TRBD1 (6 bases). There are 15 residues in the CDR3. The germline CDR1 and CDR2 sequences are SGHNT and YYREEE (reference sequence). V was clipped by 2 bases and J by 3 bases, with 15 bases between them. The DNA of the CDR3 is TGTGCCAGCAGCTTCGAGTTCTCCAGGGGCTACGAGCAGTACTTC. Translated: CASSFEFSRGYEQYF.

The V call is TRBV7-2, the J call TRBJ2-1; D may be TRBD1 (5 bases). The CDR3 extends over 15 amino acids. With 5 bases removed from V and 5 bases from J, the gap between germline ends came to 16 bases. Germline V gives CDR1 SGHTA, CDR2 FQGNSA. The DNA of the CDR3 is TGTGCCAGCAGCCCCCGAATCCCAGGGAACAATGAGCAGTTCTTC. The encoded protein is CASSPRIPGNNEQFF.

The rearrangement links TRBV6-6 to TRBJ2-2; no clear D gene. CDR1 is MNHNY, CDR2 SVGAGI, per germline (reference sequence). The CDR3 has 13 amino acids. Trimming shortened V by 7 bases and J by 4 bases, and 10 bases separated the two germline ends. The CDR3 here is CASNNLATGELFF. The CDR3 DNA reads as TGTGCCAGCAACAACTTGGCCACCGGGGAGCTGTTTTTT.

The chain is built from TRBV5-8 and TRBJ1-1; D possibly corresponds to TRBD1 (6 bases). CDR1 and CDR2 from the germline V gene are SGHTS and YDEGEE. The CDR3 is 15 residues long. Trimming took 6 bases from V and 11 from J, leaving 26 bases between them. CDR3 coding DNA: TGTGCCAGCACCCCCTTCGTAAACAGGGATTCGTCGGCTTTCTTT. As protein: CASTPFVNRDSSAFF.

This CDR3 reads CASSLGQSFNEKLFF. In DNA form, the CDR3 reads TGTGCCAGCAGCTTAGGGCAATCCTTTAATGAAAAACTGTTTTTT. The chain recombines TRBV7-9 with TRBJ1-4; D remains ambiguous. The CDR3 is 15 residues long. Germline CDR1 reads SEHNR; CDR2 reads FQNEAQ (reference sequence). Trimming left V 1 base short and J 4 bases short, with 10 bases between.

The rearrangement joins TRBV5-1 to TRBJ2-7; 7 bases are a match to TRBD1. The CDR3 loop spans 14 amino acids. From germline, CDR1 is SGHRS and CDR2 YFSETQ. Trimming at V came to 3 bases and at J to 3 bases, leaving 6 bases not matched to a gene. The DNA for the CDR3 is TGCGCCAGCAGCTCAACGGGACAGCGCTACGAGCAGTACTTC. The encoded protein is CASSSTGQRYEQYF.

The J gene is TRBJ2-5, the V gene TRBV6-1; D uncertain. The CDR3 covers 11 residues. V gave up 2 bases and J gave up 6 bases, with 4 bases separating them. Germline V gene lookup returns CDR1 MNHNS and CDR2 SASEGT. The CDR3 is CASSETQTQYF. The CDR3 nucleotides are TGTGCCAGCAGTGAAACGCAGACCCAGTACTTC.

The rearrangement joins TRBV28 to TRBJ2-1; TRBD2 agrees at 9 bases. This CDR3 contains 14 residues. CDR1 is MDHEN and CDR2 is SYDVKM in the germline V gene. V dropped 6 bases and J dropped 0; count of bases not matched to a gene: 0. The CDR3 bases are TGTGCCAGCAGACTAGCGGGCTCCTACAATGAGCAGTTCTTC. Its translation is CASRLAGSYNEQFF.

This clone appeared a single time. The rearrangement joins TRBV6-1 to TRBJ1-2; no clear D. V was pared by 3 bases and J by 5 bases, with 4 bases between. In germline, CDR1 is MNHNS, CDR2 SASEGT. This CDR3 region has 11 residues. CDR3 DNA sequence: TGTGCCAGCAGTGAGAGGTATGGCTACACCTTC. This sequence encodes CASSERYGYTF.